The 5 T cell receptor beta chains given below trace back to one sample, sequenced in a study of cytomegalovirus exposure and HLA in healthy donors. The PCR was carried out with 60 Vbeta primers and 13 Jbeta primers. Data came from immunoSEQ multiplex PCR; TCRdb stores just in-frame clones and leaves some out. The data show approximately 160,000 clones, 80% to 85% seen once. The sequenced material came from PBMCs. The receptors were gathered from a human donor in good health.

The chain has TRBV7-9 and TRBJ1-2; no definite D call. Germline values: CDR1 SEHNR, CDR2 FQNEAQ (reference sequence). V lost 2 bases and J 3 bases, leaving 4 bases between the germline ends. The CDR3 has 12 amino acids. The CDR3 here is CASSLRDYGYTF. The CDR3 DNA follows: TGTGCCAGCAGCTTAAGAGACTATGGCTACACCTTC. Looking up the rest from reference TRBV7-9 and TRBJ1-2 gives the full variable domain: DTGVSQNPRHKITKRGQNVTFRCDPISEHNRLYWYRQTLGQGPEFLTYFQNEAQLEKSRLLSDRFSAERPKGSFSTLEIQRTEQGDSAMYLCASSLRDYGYTFGSGTRLTVV.

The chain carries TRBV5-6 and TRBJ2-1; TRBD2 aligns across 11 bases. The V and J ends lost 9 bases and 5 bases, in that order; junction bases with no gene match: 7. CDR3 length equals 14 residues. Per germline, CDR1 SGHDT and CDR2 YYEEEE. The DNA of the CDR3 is TGTGCCACCTTGACTAGCGGGACCGACAATGAGCAGTTCTTC. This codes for CATLTSGTDNEQFF.

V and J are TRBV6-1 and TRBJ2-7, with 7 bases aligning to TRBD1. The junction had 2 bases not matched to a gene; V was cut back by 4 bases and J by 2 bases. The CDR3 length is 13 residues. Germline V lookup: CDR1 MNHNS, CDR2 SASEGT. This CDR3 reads CASSVDRAYEQYF. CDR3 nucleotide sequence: TGTGCCAGCAGTGTAGACAGGGCCTACGAGCAGTACTTC.

CDR3 amino acids: CASSGQRHSYEQYF. The CDR3 DNA reads as TGTGCCAGCAGTGGACAGCGTCACTCCTACGAGCAGTACTTC. V usage is TRBV6-1 and J usage is TRBJ2-7, with D possibly TRBD1 on 5 matching bases. There are 14 residues in the CDR3. CDR1 MNHNS and CDR2 SASEGT come from the germline V gene. V was clipped by 4 bases and J by 0 bases, with 10 bases between them.

CDR3 DNA: TGCAGCGTCGTCAGGGACACTGAAGCTTTCTTT. It translates to CSVVRDTEAFF. The chain uses TRBV29-1 and TRBJ1-1; the D gene is possibly TRBD1 (5 bases). The V gene lost 6 bases and the J gene lost 3 bases, with 8 bases spanning the gap. The CDR3 totals 11 residues. The germline V gene encodes CDR1 SQVTM and CDR2 ANQGSEA. The whole variable domain, remainder taken from reference TRBV29-1 and TRBJ1-1, is SAVISQKPSRDICQRGTSLTIQCQVDSQVTMMFWYRQQPGQSLTLIATANQGSEATYESGFVIDKFPISRPNLTFSTLTVSNMSPEDSSIYLCSVVRDTEAFFGQGTRLTVV.